A selection of T cell receptor beta chains follows, all from one sample in a study of shared clonotypes between healthy human individuals. This table comes from immunoSEQ multiplex PCR, and its TCRdb copy is limited to in-frame clones, with some not included. The sample shows around 1.9 million clones, around 93% of them seen only once. The specimen was naive CD8+ T cells from PBMCs. The receptors stem from a man aged 18 to 29 in good health. Some clones in this sample may be carry-over from other donors' samples. CDR3s include the opening cysteine and the closing phenylalanine or tryptophan. The D gene is left open where the match is weak. Only some rows state a clone size, as once, few, many or a class for expanded clones.

clone_size: -
j_call: TRBJ2-7
v_call: TRBV19
d_call: -
cdr3_aa: CASSVRLLDEQYF
cdr3_nt: TGTGCCAGTAGTGTACGTCTCCTAGACGAGCAGTACTTC

clone_size: -
j_call: TRBJ2-7
v_call: TRBV11-2
d_call: -
cdr3_aa: CASSPDSNYEQYF
cdr3_nt: TGTGCCAGCAGCCCGGACAGTAACTACGAGCAGTACTTC

clone_size: once
j_call: TRBJ2-2
v_call: TRBV27
d_call: -
cdr3_aa: CASSLRVTGELFF
cdr3_nt: TGTGCCAGCAGTTTGCGGGTCACCGGGGAGCTGTTTTTT

clone_size: -
j_call: TRBJ1-3
v_call: TRBV2
d_call: TRBD1
cdr3_aa: CASYRGGSGNTIYF
cdr3_nt: TGTGCCAGCTACAGGGGGGGCTCTGGAAACACCATATATTTT

clone_size: once
j_call: TRBJ2-7
v_call: TRBV4-1
d_call: -
cdr3_aa: CASSQDPGGFYEQYF
cdr3_nt: TGCGCCAGCAGCCAAGATCCGGGCGGGTTCTACGAGCAGTACTTC

clone_size: -
j_call: TRBJ1-1
v_call: TRBV5-5
d_call: -
cdr3_aa: CASSVIQGLVEAFF
cdr3_nt: TGTGCCAGCAGCGTGATACAGGGATTGGTTGAAGCTTTCTTT

clone_size: -
j_call: TRBJ2-3
v_call: TRBV19
d_call: -
cdr3_aa: CASSIGVQGPKDTQYF
cdr3_nt: TGTGCCAGTAGTATAGGGGTCCAGGGGCCGAAAGATACGCAGTATTTT

clone_size: -
j_call: TRBJ1-1
v_call: TRBV7-2
d_call: -
cdr3_aa: CASRFGTFSLEAFF
cdr3_nt: TGTGCCAGCAGATTCGGGACTTTCAGTTTAGAAGCTTTCTTT

clone_size: -
j_call: TRBJ2-2
v_call: TRBV28
d_call: TRBD2
cdr3_aa: CASSYPSSGSPAGELFF
cdr3_nt: TGTGCCAGCAGTTACCCCTCTAGCGGGAGCCCGGCCGGGGAGCTGTTTTTT

clone_size: -
j_call: TRBJ2-3
v_call: TRBV11-2
d_call: -
cdr3_aa: CASSLDLRGGDTQYF
cdr3_nt: TGTGCCAGCAGCTTAGATCTACGAGGGGGGGATACGCAGTATTTT

clone_size: once
j_call: TRBJ1-3
v_call: TRBV28
d_call: -
cdr3_aa: CASSLTPWQQTPYTIYF
cdr3_nt: TGTGCCAGCAGTTTAACCCCGTGGCAGCAAACACCGTACACCATATATTTT

clone_size: -
j_call: TRBJ2-3
v_call: TRBV5-1
d_call: -
cdr3_aa: CASNPGPGWGTDTQYF
cdr3_nt: TGCGCCAGCAACCCGGGACCAGGGTGGGGAACAGATACGCAGTATTTT

clone_size: once
j_call: TRBJ2-1
v_call: TRBV9
d_call: -
cdr3_aa: CASSVGASEQFF
cdr3_nt: TGTGCCAGCAGCGTAGGGGCCTCGGAGCAGTTCTTC

clone_size: -
j_call: TRBJ2-1
v_call: TRBV10-1
d_call: -
cdr3_aa: CASSESRELNNEQFF
cdr3_nt: TGCGCCAGCAGTGAGTCTCGTGAACTTAACAATGAGCAGTTCTTC

clone_size: -
j_call: TRBJ1-1
v_call: TRBV27
d_call: TRBD1
cdr3_aa: CASSLTGVSTEAFF
cdr3_nt: TGTGCCAGCAGTTTGACAGGGGTGAGCACTGAAGCTTTCTTT

clone_size: -
j_call: TRBJ2-1
v_call: TRBV4-3
d_call: TRBD2
cdr3_aa: CASSHTSGSLNEQFF
cdr3_nt: TGCGCCAGCAGCCACACTAGCGGGAGTTTGAATGAGCAGTTCTTC

clone_size: -
j_call: TRBJ1-2
v_call: TRBV28
d_call: TRBD1
cdr3_aa: CASRLDRGYGYTF
cdr3_nt: TGTGCCAGCAGGCTGGACAGGGGTTATGGCTACACCTTC

clone_size: few
j_call: TRBJ2-7
v_call: TRBV19
d_call: -
cdr3_aa: CASSIRTESYEQYF
cdr3_nt: TGTGCCAGTAGTATCCGGACGGAGTCCTACGAGCAGTACTTC

clone_size: -
j_call: TRBJ2-1
v_call: TRBV7-8
d_call: TRBD2
cdr3_aa: CASIKGTSGRGEQFF
cdr3_nt: TGTGCCAGCATCAAGGGGACTAGCGGGAGAGGCGAGCAGTTCTTC

clone_size: -
j_call: TRBJ2-1
v_call: TRBV7-3
d_call: -
cdr3_aa: CASSLRGDYNEQFF
cdr3_nt: TGTGCCAGCAGCTTAAGAGGGGACTACAATGAGCAGTTCTTC

clone_size: -
j_call: TRBJ2-7
v_call: TRBV14
d_call: -
cdr3_aa: CASSQGAAAVYEQYF
cdr3_nt: TGTGCCAGCAGCCAAGGGGCCGCGGCAGTATACGAGCAGTACTTC

clone_size: -
j_call: TRBJ2-7
v_call: TRBV27
d_call: TRBD1
cdr3_aa: CASSLSDRGLYEQYF
cdr3_nt: TGTGCCAGCAGTTTGTCGGACAGGGGGCTTTACGAGCAGTACTTC

clone_size: -
j_call: TRBJ1-1
v_call: TRBV27
d_call: -
cdr3_aa: CASGARQDLNTEAFF
cdr3_nt: TGTGCCAGCGGAGCCCGACAGGACCTGAACACTGAAGCTTTCTTT

clone_size: -
j_call: TRBJ1-2
v_call: TRBV5-1
d_call: -
cdr3_aa: CASSPRNRDRNYGYTF
cdr3_nt: TGCGCCAGCAGCCCTCGAAACAGGGACCGTAACTATGGCTACACCTTC

clone_size: -
j_call: TRBJ2-7
v_call: TRBV4-3
d_call: TRBD1
cdr3_aa: CASSLNRDRGSYEQYF
cdr3_nt: TGCGCCAGCAGCCTAAACCGGGACAGGGGCTCCTACGAGCAGTACTTC

clone_size: -
j_call: TRBJ2-2
v_call: TRBV19
d_call: -
cdr3_aa: CAIQDYARGELFF
cdr3_nt: TGTGCCATTCAGGACTACGCTCGTGGGGAGCTGTTTTTT

clone_size: -
j_call: TRBJ1-1
v_call: TRBV27
d_call: -
cdr3_aa: CASSLGAGLATEAFF
cdr3_nt: TGTGCCAGCTCTTTAGGGGCAGGGTTGGCCACTGAAGCTTTCTTT

clone_size: -
j_call: TRBJ2-1
v_call: TRBV7-3
d_call: TRBD1
cdr3_aa: CASSLTGQTYNEQFF
cdr3_nt: TGTGCCAGCAGCTTAACGGGACAGACTTACAATGAGCAGTTCTTC

clone_size: few
j_call: TRBJ1-1
v_call: TRBV14
d_call: -
cdr3_aa: CASSPSWGWNTEAFF
cdr3_nt: TGTGCCAGCAGCCCCTCCTGGGGGTGGAACACTGAAGCTTTCTTT

clone_size: -
j_call: TRBJ2-1
v_call: TRBV6-4
d_call: -
cdr3_aa: CASGIRWSSYNEQFF
cdr3_nt: TGTGCCAGCGGCATAAGGTGGAGCTCCTACAATGAGCAGTTCTTC

clone_size: -
j_call: TRBJ2-7
v_call: TRBV4-3
d_call: -
cdr3_aa: CASSQVLAISSYEQYF
cdr3_nt: TGCGCCAGCAGCCAAGTGCTAGCGATTAGCTCCTACGAGCAGTACTTC

clone_size: few
j_call: TRBJ1-5
v_call: TRBV30
d_call: -
cdr3_aa: CAWSVQGGNQPQHF
cdr3_nt: TGTGCCTGGAGTGTCCAGGGTGGCAATCAGCCCCAGCATTTT

clone_size: -
j_call: TRBJ2-7
v_call: TRBV14
d_call: -
cdr3_aa: CASSLGREQYF
cdr3_nt: TGTGCCAGCAGCCTGGGGCGCGAGCAGTACTTC

clone_size: -
j_call: TRBJ2-5
v_call: TRBV29-1
d_call: TRBD2
cdr3_aa: CSVEAGGREQYF
cdr3_nt: TGCAGCGTTGAAGCGGGGGGAAGGGAGCAGTACTTC

clone_size: -
j_call: TRBJ2-7
v_call: TRBV9
d_call: -
cdr3_aa: CASSPSGGSVYEQYF
cdr3_nt: TGTGCCAGCAGCCCAAGTGGTGGATCTGTCTACGAGCAGTACTTC

clone_size: once
j_call: TRBJ1-2
v_call: TRBV14
d_call: -
cdr3_aa: CASSQYASPGAGYTF
cdr3_nt: TGTGCCAGCAGCCAATACGCCAGCCCGGGGGCTGGCTACACCTTC

clone_size: -
j_call: TRBJ2-7
v_call: TRBV5-1
d_call: TRBD1
cdr3_aa: CASSFDRGISYEQYF
cdr3_nt: TGCGCCAGCAGCTTCGACAGGGGGATCTCCTACGAGCAGTACTTC